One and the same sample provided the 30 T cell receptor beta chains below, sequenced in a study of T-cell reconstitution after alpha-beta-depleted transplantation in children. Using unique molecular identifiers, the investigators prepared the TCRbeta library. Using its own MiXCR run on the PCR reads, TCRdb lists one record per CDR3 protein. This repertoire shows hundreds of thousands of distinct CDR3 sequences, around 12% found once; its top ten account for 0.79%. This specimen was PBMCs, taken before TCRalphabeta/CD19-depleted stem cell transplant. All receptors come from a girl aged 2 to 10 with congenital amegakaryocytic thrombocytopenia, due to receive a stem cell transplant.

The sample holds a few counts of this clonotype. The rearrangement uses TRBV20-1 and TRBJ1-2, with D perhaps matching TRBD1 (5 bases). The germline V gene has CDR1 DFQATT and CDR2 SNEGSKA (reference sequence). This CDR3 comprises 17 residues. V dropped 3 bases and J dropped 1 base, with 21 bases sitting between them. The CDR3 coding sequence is TGCAGTGCTAGGGTTTTCACGGGGCCCCAAATTAACTATGGCTACACCTTC. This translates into CSARVFTGPQINYGYTF.

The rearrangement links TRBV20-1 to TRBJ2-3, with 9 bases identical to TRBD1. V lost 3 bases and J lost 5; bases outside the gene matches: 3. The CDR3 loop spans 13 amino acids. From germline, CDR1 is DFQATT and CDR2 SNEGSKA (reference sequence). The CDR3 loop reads CSARGQGRDTQYF. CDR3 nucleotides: TGCAGTGCTAGGGGACAGGGTCGAGATACGCAGTATTTT.

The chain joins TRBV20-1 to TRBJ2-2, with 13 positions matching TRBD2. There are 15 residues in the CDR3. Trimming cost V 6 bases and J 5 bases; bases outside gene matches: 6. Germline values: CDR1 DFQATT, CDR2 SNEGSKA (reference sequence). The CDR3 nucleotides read TGCAGTGCGAGCGCGGGACTAGCGGGGACCGGGGAGCTGTTTTTT. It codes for CSASAGLAGTGELFF.

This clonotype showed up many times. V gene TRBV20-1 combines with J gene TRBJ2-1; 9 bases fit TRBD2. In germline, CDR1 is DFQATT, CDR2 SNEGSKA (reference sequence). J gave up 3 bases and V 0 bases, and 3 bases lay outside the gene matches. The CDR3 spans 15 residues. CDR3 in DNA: TGCAGTGCTAGAGATGAGACTAGCGGCTACAATGAGCAGTTCTTC. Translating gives CSARDETSGYNEQFF.

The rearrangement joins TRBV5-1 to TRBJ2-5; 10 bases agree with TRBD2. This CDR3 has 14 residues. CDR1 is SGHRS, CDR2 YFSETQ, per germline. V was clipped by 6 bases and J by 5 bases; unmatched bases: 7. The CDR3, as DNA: TGCGCCAGCATGGCTAGCGGGAGTCGGGAGACCCAGTACTTC. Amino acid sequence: CASMASGSRETQYF.

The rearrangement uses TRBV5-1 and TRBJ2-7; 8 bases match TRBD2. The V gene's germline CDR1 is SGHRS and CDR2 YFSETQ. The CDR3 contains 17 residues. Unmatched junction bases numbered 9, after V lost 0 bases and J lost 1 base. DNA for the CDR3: TGCGCCAGCAGCTTGGAAGGTAGCGGGATACAATCCTACGAGCAGTACTTC. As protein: CASSLEGSGIQSYEQYF.

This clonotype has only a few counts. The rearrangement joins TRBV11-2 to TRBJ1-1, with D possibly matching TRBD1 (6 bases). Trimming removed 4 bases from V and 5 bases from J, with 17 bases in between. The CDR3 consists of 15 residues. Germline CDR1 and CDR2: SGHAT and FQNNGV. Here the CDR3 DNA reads TGTGCCAGCAGCTACGGAGGGGGGTCGGGGACTGAAGCTTTCTTT. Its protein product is CASSYGGGSGTEAFF.

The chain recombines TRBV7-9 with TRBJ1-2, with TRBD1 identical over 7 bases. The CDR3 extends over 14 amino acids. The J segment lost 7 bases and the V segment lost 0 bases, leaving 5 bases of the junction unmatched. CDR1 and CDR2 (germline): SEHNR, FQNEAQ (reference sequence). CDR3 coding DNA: TGTGCCAGCAGCTTAGCGGAGGGGGCGCGTGGCTACACCTTC. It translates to CASSLAEGARGYTF.

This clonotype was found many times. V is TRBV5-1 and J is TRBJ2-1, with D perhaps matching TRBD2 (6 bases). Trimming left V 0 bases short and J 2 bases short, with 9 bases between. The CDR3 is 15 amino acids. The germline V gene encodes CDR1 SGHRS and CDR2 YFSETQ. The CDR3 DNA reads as TGCGCCAGCAGCTTGGCGGGAGCCCCCTACAATGAGCAGTTCTTC. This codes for CASSLAGAPYNEQFF.

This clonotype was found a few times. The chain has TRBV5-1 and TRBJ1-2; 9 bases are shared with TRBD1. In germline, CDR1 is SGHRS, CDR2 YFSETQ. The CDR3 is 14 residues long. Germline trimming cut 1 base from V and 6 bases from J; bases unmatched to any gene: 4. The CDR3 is CASSLSGQGNGYTF. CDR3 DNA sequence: TGCGCCAGCAGCTTGTCGGGACAGGGAAATGGCTACACCTTC.

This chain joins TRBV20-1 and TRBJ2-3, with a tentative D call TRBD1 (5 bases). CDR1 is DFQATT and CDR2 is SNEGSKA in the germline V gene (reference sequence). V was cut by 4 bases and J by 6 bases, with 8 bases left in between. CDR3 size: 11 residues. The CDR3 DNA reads TGCAGTGCTACAAGACAGGATACGCAGTATTTT. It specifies CSATRQDTQYF.

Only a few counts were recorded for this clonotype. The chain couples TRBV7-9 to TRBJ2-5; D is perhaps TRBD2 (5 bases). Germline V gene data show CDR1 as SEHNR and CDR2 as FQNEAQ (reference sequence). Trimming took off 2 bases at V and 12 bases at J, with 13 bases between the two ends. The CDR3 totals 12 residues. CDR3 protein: CASSLRGLSEYF. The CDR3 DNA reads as TGTGCCAGCAGCTTACGCGGACTTTCTGAGTACTTC.

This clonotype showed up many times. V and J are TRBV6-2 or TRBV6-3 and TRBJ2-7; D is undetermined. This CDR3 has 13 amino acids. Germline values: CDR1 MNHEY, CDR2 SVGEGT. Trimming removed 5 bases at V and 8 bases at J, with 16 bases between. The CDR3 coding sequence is TGTGCCAGCAGTCTCAGGACCACGCGCCAGCAGTACTTC. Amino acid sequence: CASSLRTTRQQYF.

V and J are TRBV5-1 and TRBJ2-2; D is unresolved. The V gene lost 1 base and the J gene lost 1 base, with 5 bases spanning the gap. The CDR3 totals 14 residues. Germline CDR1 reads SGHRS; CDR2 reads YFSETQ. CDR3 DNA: TGCGCCAGCAGCTTGTCCAAGAACACCGGGGAGCTGTTTTTT. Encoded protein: CASSLSKNTGELFF. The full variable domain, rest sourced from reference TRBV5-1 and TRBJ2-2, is KAGVTQTPRYLIKTRGQQVTLSCSPISGHRSVSWYQQTPGQGLQFLFEYFSETQRNKGNFPGRFSGRQFSNSRSEMNVSTLELGDSALYLCASSLSKNTGELFFGEGSRLTVL.

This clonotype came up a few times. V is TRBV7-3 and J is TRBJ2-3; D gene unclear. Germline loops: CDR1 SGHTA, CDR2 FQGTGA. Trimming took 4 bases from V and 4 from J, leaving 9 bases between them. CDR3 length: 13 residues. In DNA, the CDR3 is TGTGCCAGCAGCTCCTATGGGGCAGATACGCAGTATTTT. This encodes CASSSYGADTQYF.

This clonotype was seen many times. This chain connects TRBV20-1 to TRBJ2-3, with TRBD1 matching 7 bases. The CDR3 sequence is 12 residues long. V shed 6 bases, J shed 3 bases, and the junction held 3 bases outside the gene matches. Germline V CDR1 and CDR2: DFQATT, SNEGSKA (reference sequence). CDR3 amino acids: CSAEQGTDTQYF. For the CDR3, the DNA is TGCAGTGCAGAACAGGGGACAGATACGCAGTATTTT.

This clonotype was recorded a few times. The CDR3 nucleotides are TGCGCCAGCAGCTTGGACACGGGACTAGCGGGCGGTACGCAGTATTTT. The encoded protein is CASSLDTGLAGGTQYF. The chain joins TRBV5-1 to TRBJ2-3, with TRBD2 identical over 12 bases. The CDR3 sequence is 16 residues long. J gave up 8 bases and V 0 bases, and 7 bases lay outside the gene matches. Germline V lookup: CDR1 SGHRS, CDR2 YFSETQ.

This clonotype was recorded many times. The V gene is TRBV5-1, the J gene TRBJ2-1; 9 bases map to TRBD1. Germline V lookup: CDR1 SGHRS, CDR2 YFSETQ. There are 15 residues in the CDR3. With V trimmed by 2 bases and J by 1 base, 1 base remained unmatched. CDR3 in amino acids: CASSFGQGSYNEQFF. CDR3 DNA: TGCGCCAGCAGCTTCGGACAGGGGTCCTACAATGAGCAGTTCTTC.

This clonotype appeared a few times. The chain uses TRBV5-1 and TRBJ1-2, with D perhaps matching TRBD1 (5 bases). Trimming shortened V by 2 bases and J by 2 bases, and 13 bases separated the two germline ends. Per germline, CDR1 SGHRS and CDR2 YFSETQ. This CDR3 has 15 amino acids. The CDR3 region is CASSFQTGPNYGYTF. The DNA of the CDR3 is TGCGCCAGCAGCTTCCAGACGGGACCGAACTATGGCTACACCTTC.

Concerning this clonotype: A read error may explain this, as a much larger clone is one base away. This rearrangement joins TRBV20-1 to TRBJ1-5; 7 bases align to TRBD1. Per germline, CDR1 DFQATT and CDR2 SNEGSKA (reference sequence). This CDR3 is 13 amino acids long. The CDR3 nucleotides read TGCTCAACCTCCAGGGGGATGGGTCAGCCCCAGCGTTTT. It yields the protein CSTSRGMGQPQRF.

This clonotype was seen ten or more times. CDR3 sequence reads: CASTETGFPGELFF. The CDR3 nucleotides are TGTGCCAGCACTGAGACAGGGTTTCCCGGGGAGCTGTTTTTT. The chain couples TRBV7-9 to TRBJ2-2; TRBD1 matches at 7 bases. Trimming cost V 7 bases and J 6 bases; bases outside gene matches: 8. Germline CDR1 is SEHNR and CDR2 is FQNEAQ (reference sequence). This CDR3 is built from 14 residues.

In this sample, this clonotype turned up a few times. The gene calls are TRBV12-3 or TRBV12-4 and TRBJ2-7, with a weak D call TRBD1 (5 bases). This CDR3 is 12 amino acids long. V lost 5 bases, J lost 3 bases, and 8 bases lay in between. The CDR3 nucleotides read TGTGCCAGCAGTGCAGGGATCTACGAGCAGTACTTC. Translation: CASSAGIYEQYF.

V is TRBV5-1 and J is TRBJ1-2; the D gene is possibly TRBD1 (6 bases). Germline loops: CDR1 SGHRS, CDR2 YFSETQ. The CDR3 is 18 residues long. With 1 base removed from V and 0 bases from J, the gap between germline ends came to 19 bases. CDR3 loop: CASSLKGERNPANYGYTF. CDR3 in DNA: TGCGCCAGCAGCTTGAAGGGGGAAAGGAATCCAGCTAACTATGGCTACACCTTC.

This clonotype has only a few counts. CDR3 sequence (DNA): TGCGCCAGCAGCCCCATGGGACAGTCGAACACTGAAGCTTTCTTT. Translated: CASSPMGQSNTEAFF. This chain joins TRBV5-1 and TRBJ1-1, with 7 bases fitting TRBD1. The CDR3 is 15 amino acids. The V gene end was trimmed by 4 bases and the J gene end by 1 base; junction bases not matched to a gene: 7. Germline assignment: CDR1 SGHRS and CDR2 YFSETQ.

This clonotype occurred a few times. CDR3 amino acids: CSPGGLTQYF. CDR3 sequence (DNA): TGCAGCCCGGGGGGTTTGACCCAGTACTTC. This rearrangement joins TRBV20-1 to TRBJ2-5; 7 nucleotides match TRBD2. Germline lookup yields CDR1 DFQATT and CDR2 SNEGSKA (reference sequence). CDR3 length equals 10 residues.

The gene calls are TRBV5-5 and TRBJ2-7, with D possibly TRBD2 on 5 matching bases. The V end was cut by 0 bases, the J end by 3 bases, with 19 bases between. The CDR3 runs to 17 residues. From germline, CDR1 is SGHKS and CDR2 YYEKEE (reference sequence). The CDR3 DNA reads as TGTGCCAGCAGCTTGGGGCTAGCTGACCGGAGAGTCTACGAGCAGTACTTC. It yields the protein CASSLGLADRRVYEQYF.

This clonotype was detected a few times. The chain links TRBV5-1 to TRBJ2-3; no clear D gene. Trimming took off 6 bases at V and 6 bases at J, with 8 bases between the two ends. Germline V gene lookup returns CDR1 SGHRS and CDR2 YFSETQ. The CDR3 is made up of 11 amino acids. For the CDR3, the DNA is TGCGCCAGCACCTCTCAGGATACGCAGTATTTT. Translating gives CASTSQDTQYF.

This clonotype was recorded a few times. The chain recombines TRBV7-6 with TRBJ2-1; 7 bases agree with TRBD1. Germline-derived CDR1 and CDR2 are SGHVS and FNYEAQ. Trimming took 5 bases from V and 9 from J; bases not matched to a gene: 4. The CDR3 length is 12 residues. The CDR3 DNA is TGTGCCAGCAGCGCACAGGGGCTTGAGCAGTTCTTC. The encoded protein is CASSAQGLEQFF.

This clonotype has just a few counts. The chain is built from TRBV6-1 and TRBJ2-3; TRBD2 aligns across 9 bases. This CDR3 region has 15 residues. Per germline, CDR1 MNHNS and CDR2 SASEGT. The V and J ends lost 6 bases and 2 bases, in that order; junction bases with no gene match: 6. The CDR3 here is CASRQTSGITDTQYF. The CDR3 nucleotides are TGTGCCAGCAGACAGACTAGCGGAATCACAGATACGCAGTATTTT.

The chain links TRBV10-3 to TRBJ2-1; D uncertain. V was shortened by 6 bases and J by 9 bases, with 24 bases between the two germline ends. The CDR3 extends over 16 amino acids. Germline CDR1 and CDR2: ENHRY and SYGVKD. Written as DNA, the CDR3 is TGTGCCATCAGCATAAGCTTAGCCGATGCAAGTGGTGAGCAGTTCTTC. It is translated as CAISISLADASGEQFF.